This TCR beta chain came from a study of T cell repertoires in cytomegalovirus infection. In TCRdb, the reads were re-called with MiXCR into one record per CDR3 protein. Counted here are 110,000 to 150,000 distinct CDR3 sequences, more than 25% occurring once; the ten biggest clones make up roughly 51%. Study-level points and caveats: The study identified carriers of CMV plus the relevant HLA from cumulative public TCR beta family frequency.

Notes on this clonotype: Its specificity is not known.

The CDR3 covers 13 residues. Per germline, CDR1 SNHLY and CDR2 FYNNEI. V dropped 8 bases and J dropped 4; count of bases not matched to a gene: 4. The sequence derives from a human donor in good health (CMV status not recorded). Some clones in this sample may be carry-over from other donors' samples. V is TRBV2 and J is TRBJ1-3; 8 bases line up with TRBD1. Sequencing used CD8+ T cells from cultured PBMCs, obtained from culture after CMV antigen stimulation. The CDR3 region is CASGQGIGNTIYF. The CDR3 DNA is TGTGCCAGCGGACAGGGTATCGGAAACACCATATATTTT.